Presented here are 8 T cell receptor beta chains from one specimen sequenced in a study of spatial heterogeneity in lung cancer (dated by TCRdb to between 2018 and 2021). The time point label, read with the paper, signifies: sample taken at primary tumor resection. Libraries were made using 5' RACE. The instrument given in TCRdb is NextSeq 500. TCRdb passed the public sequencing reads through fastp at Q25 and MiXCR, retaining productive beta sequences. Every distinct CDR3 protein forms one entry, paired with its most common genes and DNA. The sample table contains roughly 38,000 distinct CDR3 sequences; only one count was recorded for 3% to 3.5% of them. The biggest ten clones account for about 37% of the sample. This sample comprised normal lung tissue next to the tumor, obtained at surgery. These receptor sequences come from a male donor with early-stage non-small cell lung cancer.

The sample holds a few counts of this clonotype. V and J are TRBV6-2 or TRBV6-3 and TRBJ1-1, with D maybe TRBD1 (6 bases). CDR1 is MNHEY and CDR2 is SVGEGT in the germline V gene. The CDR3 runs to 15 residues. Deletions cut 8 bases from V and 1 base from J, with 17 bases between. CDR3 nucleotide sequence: TGTGCCAGCCTGAAGGGCCCGGGGGCGAACACTGAAGCTTTCTTT. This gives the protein CASLKGPGANTEAFF.

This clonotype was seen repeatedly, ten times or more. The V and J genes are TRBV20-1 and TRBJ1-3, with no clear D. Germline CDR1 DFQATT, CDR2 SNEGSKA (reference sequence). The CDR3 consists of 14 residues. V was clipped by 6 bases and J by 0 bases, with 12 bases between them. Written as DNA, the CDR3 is TGCAGTGCCTCGCCCCCGGACTCTGGAAACACCATATATTTT. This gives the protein CSASPPDSGNTIYF.

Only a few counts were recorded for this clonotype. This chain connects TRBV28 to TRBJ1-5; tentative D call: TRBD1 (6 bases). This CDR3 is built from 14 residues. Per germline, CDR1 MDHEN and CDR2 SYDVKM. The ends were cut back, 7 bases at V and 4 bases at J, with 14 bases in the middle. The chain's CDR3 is CASIGTGTNQPQHF. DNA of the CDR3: TGTGCCAGCATAGGAACAGGGACAAATCAGCCCCAGCATTTT.

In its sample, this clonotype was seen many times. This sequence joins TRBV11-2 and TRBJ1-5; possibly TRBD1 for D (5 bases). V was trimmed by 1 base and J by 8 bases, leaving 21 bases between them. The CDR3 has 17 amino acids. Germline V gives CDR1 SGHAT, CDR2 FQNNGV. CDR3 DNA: TGTGCCAGCAGCTTAGGGGTCAAGCCAGGGCAGGGTGAGCCCCAGCATTTT. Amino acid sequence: CASSLGVKPGQGEPQHF. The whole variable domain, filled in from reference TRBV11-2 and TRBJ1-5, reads EAGVAQSPRYKIIEKRQSVAFWCNPISGHATLYWYQQILGQGPKLLIQFQNNGVVDDSQLPKDRFSAERLKGVDSTLKIQPAKLEDSAVYLCASSLGVKPGQGEPQHFGDGTRLSIL.

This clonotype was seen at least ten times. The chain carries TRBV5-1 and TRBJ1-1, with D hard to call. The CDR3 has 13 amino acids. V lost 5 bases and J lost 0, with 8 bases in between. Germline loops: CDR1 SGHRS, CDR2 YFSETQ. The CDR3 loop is CASRADMNTEAFF. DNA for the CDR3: TGCGCCAGCAGGGCAGATATGAACACTGAAGCTTTCTTT. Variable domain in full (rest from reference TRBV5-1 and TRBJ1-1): KAGVTQTPRYLIKTRGQQVTLSCSPISGHRSVSWYQQTPGQGLQFLFEYFSETQRNKGNFPGRFSGRQFSNSRSEMNVSTLELGDSALYLCASRADMNTEAFFGQGTRLTVV.

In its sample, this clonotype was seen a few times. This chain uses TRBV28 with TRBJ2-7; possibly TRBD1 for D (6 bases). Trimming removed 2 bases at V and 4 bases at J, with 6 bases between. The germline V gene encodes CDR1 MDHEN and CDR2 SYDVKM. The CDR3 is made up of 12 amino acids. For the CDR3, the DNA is TGTGCCAGCAGTTTACAGGGGTACGAGCAGTACTTC. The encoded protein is CASSLQGYEQYF.

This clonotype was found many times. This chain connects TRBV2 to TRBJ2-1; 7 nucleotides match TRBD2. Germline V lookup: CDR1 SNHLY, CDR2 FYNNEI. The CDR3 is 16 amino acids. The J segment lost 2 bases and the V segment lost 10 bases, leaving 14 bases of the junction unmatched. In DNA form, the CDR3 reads TGTGCCACCAACGGAGGTTTCGCGGGAGCCTACAATGAGCAGTTCTTC. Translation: CATNGGFAGAYNEQFF. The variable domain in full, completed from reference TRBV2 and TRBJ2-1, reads EPEVTQTPSHQVTQMGQEVILRCVPISNHLYFYWYRQILGQKVEFLVSFYNNEISEKSEIFDDQFSVERPDGSNFTLKIRSTKLEDSAMYFCATNGGFAGAYNEQFFGPGTRLTVL.

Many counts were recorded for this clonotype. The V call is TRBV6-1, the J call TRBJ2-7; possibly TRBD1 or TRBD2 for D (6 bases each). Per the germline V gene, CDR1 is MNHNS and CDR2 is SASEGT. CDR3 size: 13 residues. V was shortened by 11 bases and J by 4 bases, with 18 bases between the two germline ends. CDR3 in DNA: TGTGCCTCCCGGGGGCTCTTTTCTTACGAGCAGTACTTC. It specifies CASRGLFSYEQYF.